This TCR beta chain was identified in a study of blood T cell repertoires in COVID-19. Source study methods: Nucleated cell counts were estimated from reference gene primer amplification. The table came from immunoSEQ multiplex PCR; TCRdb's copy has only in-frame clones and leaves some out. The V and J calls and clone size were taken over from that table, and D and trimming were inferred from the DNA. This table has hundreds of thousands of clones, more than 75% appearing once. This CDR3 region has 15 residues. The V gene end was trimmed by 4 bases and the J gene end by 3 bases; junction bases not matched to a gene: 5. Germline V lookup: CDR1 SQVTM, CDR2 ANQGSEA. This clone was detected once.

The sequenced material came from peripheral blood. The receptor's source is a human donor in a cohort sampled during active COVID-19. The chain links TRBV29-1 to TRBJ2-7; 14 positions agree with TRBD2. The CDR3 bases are TGCAGCGTTGTCGGACTAGCGGGAGGTAGCTACGAGCAGTACTTC. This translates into CSVVGLAGGSYEQYF.